A selection of T cell receptor beta chains follows, all from one sample in a study of cytomegalovirus exposure and HLA in healthy donors. TCRdb's table, derived via immunoSEQ multiplex PCR, lists solely in-frame clones and lacks some. Counted here are 93,000 or so clones, roughly three quarters occurring once; the ten biggest clones make up 10%. The sequencing sample was made of PBMCs. Receptors originate from a woman under 30 in good health and CMV-seropositive. Each CDR3 is given with its conserved first and last residue. The D gene is left open where the match is weak. Clone size is not always given. Where it is, it says once, few, many or a class for expanded clones.

J gene: TRBJ2-7
clone size: NA
V gene: TRBV27
D gene: NA
CDR3 protein: CASWGRGAYEQYF
CDR3 DNA: TGTGCCAGCTGGGGCAGGGGGGCCTACGAGCAGTACTTC

J gene: TRBJ2-7
clone size: once
V gene: TRBV28
D gene: TRBD1
CDR3 protein: CASSFPRDRGRVDEQYF
CDR3 DNA: TGTGCCAGCAGTTTCCCCCGGGACAGGGGGCGGGTTGACGAGCAGTACTTC

J gene: TRBJ2-7
clone size: few
V gene: TRBV5-1
D gene: TRBD1
CDR3 protein: CASSLTGTGTYEQYF
CDR3 DNA: TGCGCCAGCAGCTTAACGGGGACAGGGACCTACGAGCAGTACTTC

J gene: TRBJ1-3
clone size: once
V gene: TRBV19
D gene: NA
CDR3 protein: CASSIDQAGSGNTIYF
CDR3 DNA: TGTGCCAGTAGTATAGATCAGGCAGGGTCTGGAAACACCATATATTTT

J gene: TRBJ2-1
clone size: NA
V gene: TRBV4-3
D gene: NA
CDR3 protein: CASSQVSPLGGEQFF
CDR3 DNA: TGCGCCAGCAGCCAAGTATCTCCGTTGGGGGGTGAGCAGTTCTTC

J gene: TRBJ1-5
clone size: NA
V gene: TRBV7-8
D gene: TRBD1
CDR3 protein: CASSQQTGDRFQPQHF
CDR3 DNA: TGTGCCAGCAGCCAACAAACAGGGGATCGTTTTCAGCCCCAGCATTTT

J gene: TRBJ1-1
clone size: NA
V gene: TRBV28
D gene: NA
CDR3 protein: CASSLGGGWTNTEAFF
CDR3 DNA: TGTGCCAGCAGTTTAGGGGGGGGGTGGACCAACACTGAAGCTTTCTTT

J gene: TRBJ2-1
clone size: few
V gene: TRBV15
D gene: NA
CDR3 protein: CATSTLGVTSEQFF
CDR3 DNA: TGTGCCACCAGCACCCTTGGTGTTACAAGTGAGCAGTTCTTC

J gene: TRBJ1-2
clone size: NA
V gene: TRBV18
D gene: NA
CDR3 protein: CASSPQGRRDGYTF
CDR3 DNA: TGTGCCAGCTCACCACAGGGGAGGAGGGATGGCTACACCTTC

J gene: TRBJ2-7
clone size: few
V gene: TRBV2
D gene: TRBD2
CDR3 protein: CASTRGGQLDPYEQYF
CDR3 DNA: TGTGCCAGCACCCGGGGAGGGCAGCTAGACCCCTACGAGCAGTACTTC

J gene: TRBJ1-4
clone size: NA
V gene: TRBV25-1
D gene: NA
CDR3 protein: CASSGNPGTNEKLFF
CDR3 DNA: TGTGCCAGCAGTGGGAACCCGGGAACTAATGAAAAACTGTTTTTT

J gene: TRBJ1-5
clone size: NA
V gene: TRBV19
D gene: TRBD1
CDR3 protein: CASSIGRDRGGQPQHF
CDR3 DNA: TGTGCCAGTAGTATCGGCCGGGACAGGGGTGGTCAGCCCCAGCATTTT

J gene: TRBJ1-1
clone size: NA
V gene: TRBV7-6
D gene: NA
CDR3 protein: CASSPIYRTSEAFF
CDR3 DNA: TGTGCCAGCAGCCCCATCTACAGGACATCTGAAGCTTTCTTT

J gene: TRBJ2-7
clone size: NA
V gene: TRBV28
D gene: TRBD1
CDR3 protein: CARETGDPHEQYF
CDR3 DNA: TGTGCCAGAGAGACAGGGGATCCCCACGAGCAGTACTTC

J gene: TRBJ2-7
clone size: NA
V gene: TRBV4-1
D gene: NA
CDR3 protein: CASSQAGEPYEQYF
CDR3 DNA: TGCGCCAGCAGCCAGGCAGGTGAACCCTACGAGCAGTACTTC

J gene: TRBJ1-3
clone size: few
V gene: TRBV19
D gene: NA
CDR3 protein: CASSPSTAGNTIYF
CDR3 DNA: TGTGCCAGTAGTCCCTCAACGGCTGGAAACACCATATATTTT

J gene: TRBJ2-2
clone size: NA
V gene: TRBV5-4
D gene: TRBD1
CDR3 protein: CASSLQGARTGELFF
CDR3 DNA: TGTGCCAGCAGCTTGCAGGGGGCGAGGACCGGGGAGCTGTTTTTT

J gene: TRBJ2-1
clone size: few
V gene: TRBV10-3
D gene: TRBD2
CDR3 protein: CATGTSGLNEQFF
CDR3 DNA: TGTGCCACCGGGACTAGCGGGCTTAATGAGCAGTTCTTC

J gene: TRBJ1-2
clone size: NA
V gene: TRBV13
D gene: TRBD1
CDR3 protein: CASSPPGQLYGYTF
CDR3 DNA: TGTGCCAGCAGCCCGCCGGGACAGCTTTATGGCTACACCTTC

J gene: TRBJ1-4
clone size: few
V gene: TRBV2
D gene: NA
CDR3 protein: CASSVLSGEKLFF
CDR3 DNA: TGTGCCAGCAGTGTACTGTCGGGGGAAAAACTGTTTTTT

J gene: TRBJ2-3
clone size: NA
V gene: TRBV2
D gene: TRBD2
CDR3 protein: CASSASGRSTDTQYF
CDR3 DNA: TGTGCCAGCAGCGCTAGCGGGAGGAGCACAGATACGCAGTATTTT

J gene: TRBJ1-6
clone size: NA
V gene: TRBV25-1
D gene: TRBD1
CDR3 protein: CASSAPGQGRPLHF
CDR3 DNA: TGTGCCAGCAGTGCCCCGGGACAGGGCAGACCCCTCCACTTT

J gene: TRBJ2-7
clone size: NA
V gene: TRBV14
D gene: NA
CDR3 protein: CASSQPGTYEQYF
CDR3 DNA: TGTGCCAGCAGCCAACCGGGGACCTACGAGCAGTACTTC

J gene: TRBJ2-1
clone size: NA
V gene: TRBV11-2
D gene: TRBD2
CDR3 protein: CASSLIISGDNEQFF
CDR3 DNA: TGTGCCAGCAGCTTAATTATTAGCGGGGACAATGAGCAGTTCTTC

J gene: TRBJ1-2
clone size: NA
V gene: TRBV2
D gene: TRBD1
CDR3 protein: CASRRTGEVYGYTF
CDR3 DNA: TGTGCCAGCAGGAGAACAGGGGAGGTCTATGGCTACACCTTC

J gene: TRBJ2-5
clone size: NA
V gene: TRBV6-1
D gene: NA
CDR3 protein: CASSRGGLETQYF
CDR3 DNA: TGTGCCAGCAGCAGGGGAGGGTTGGAGACCCAGTACTTC

J gene: TRBJ1-1
clone size: once
V gene: TRBV29-1
D gene: NA
CDR3 protein: CSGLESTEAFF
CDR3 DNA: TGCAGCGGGTTGGAGTCCACTGAAGCTTTCTTT

J gene: TRBJ1-1
clone size: once
V gene: TRBV7-9
D gene: TRBD1
CDR3 protein: CASSQGVDTEAFF
CDR3 DNA: TGTGCCAGCAGCCAGGGGGTGGACACTGAAGCTTTCTTT

J gene: TRBJ2-5
clone size: NA
V gene: TRBV7-6
D gene: TRBD2
CDR3 protein: CASSPDGTSVKETQYF
CDR3 DNA: TGTGCCAGCAGCCCCGACGGGACTAGCGTAAAAGAGACCCAGTACTTC

J gene: TRBJ1-1
clone size: NA
V gene: TRBV14
D gene: TRBD1
CDR3 protein: CASSGQGRAEAFF
CDR3 DNA: TGTGCCAGCAGTGGACAGGGCAGGGCTGAAGCTTTCTTT

J gene: TRBJ1-1
clone size: NA
V gene: TRBV27
D gene: NA
CDR3 protein: CASSYTGTGEAFF
CDR3 DNA: TGTGCCAGCAGTTATACAGGGACCGGGGAAGCTTTCTTT

J gene: TRBJ1-3
clone size: NA
V gene: TRBV19
D gene: NA
CDR3 protein: CASSRVTGNGNTIYF
CDR3 DNA: TGTGCCAGTAGTCGGGTGACGGGGAATGGAAACACCATATATTTT

J gene: TRBJ1-5
clone size: NA
V gene: TRBV6-6
D gene: NA
CDR3 protein: CASSYPGLGSQPQHF
CDR3 DNA: TGTGCCAGCAGTTACCCGGGACTGGGAAGTCAGCCCCAGCATTTT

J gene: TRBJ2-1
clone size: NA
V gene: TRBV2
D gene: TRBD2
CDR3 protein: CASRETSRLSYNEQFF
CDR3 DNA: TGTGCCAGCAGGGAGACTAGCAGACTCTCCTACAATGAGCAGTTCTTC

J gene: TRBJ1-3
clone size: NA
V gene: TRBV9
D gene: NA
CDR3 protein: CASSAEGVSGNTIYF
CDR3 DNA: TGTGCCAGCAGCGCGGAAGGGGTTTCTGGAAACACCATATATTTT

J gene: TRBJ1-6
clone size: NA
V gene: TRBV7-9
D gene: NA
CDR3 protein: CASSLGQLNSPLHF
CDR3 DNA: TGTGCCAGCAGCTTAGGACAGCTAAATTCACCCCTCCACTTT

J gene: TRBJ2-3
clone size: few
V gene: TRBV5-6
D gene: TRBD2
CDR3 protein: CASSLWTSGSVGTDTQYF
CDR3 DNA: TGTGCCAGCAGCTTGTGGACTAGCGGGAGCGTTGGCACAGATACGCAGTATTTT

J gene: TRBJ1-4
clone size: NA
V gene: TRBV11-2
D gene: TRBD1
CDR3 protein: CASSVRDSYEKLFF
CDR3 DNA: TGTGCCAGCAGCGTCCGGGACAGCTATGAAAAACTGTTTTTT

J gene: TRBJ2-1
clone size: NA
V gene: TRBV5-1
D gene: TRBD2
CDR3 protein: CASKTGTSGGGDEQFF
CDR3 DNA: TGCGCCAGCAAAACCGGGACTAGCGGGGGCGGGGATGAGCAGTTCTTC

J gene: TRBJ1-1
clone size: NA
V gene: TRBV7-9
D gene: NA
CDR3 protein: CASSLGPSEAFF
CDR3 DNA: TGTGCCAGCAGCTTAGGCCCGAGTGAAGCTTTCTTT

J gene: TRBJ1-1
clone size: NA
V gene: TRBV5-1
D gene: NA
CDR3 protein: CASSLGGGGFADTEAFF
CDR3 DNA: TGCGCCAGCAGCTTGGGAGGTGGGGGGTTTGCGGACACTGAAGCTTTCTTT

J gene: TRBJ2-5
clone size: NA
V gene: TRBV5-1
D gene: TRBD2
CDR3 protein: CASSSVGGRALETQYF
CDR3 DNA: TGCGCCAGCAGCTCTGTCGGCGGGAGGGCTCTAGAGACCCAGTACTTC

J gene: TRBJ2-1
clone size: NA
V gene: TRBV6-5
D gene: TRBD2
CDR3 protein: CASSYLGTSGGEQFF
CDR3 DNA: TGTGCCAGCAGTTACCTTGGGACTAGCGGGGGTGAGCAGTTCTTC

J gene: TRBJ2-5
clone size: NA
V gene: TRBV5-1
D gene: TRBD1
CDR3 protein: CASSSDGQGIGTQYF
CDR3 DNA: TGCGCCAGCAGCTCGGACGGACAGGGAATAGGGACCCAGTACTTC

J gene: TRBJ2-7
clone size: once
V gene: TRBV2
D gene: NA
CDR3 protein: CASSVDQVSSYEQYF
CDR3 DNA: TGTGCCAGCAGTGTCGACCAGGTCAGCTCCTACGAGCAGTACTTC

J gene: TRBJ2-2
clone size: NA
V gene: TRBV5-4
D gene: NA
CDR3 protein: CASSPGTGGGELFF
CDR3 DNA: TGTGCCAGCAGCCCCGGGACTGGGGGCGGGGAGCTGTTTTTT

J gene: TRBJ1-4
clone size: NA
V gene: TRBV27
D gene: NA
CDR3 protein: CASGAVQGINEKLFF
CDR3 DNA: TGTGCCAGTGGCGCGGTACAGGGCATTAATGAAAAACTGTTTTTT

J gene: TRBJ1-2
clone size: NA
V gene: TRBV9
D gene: NA
CDR3 protein: CASYRTNYGYTF
CDR3 DNA: TGTGCCAGCTACAGGACTAACTATGGCTACACCTTC

J gene: TRBJ2-3
clone size: NA
V gene: TRBV5-1
D gene: TRBD2
CDR3 protein: CASSYTREGGPSSDTQYF
CDR3 DNA: TGCGCCAGCAGCTACACTAGAGAGGGAGGGCCAAGTTCAGATACGCAGTATTTT

J gene: TRBJ2-4
clone size: NA
V gene: TRBV9
D gene: NA
CDR3 protein: CASSPTGLNIDQYF
CDR3 DNA: TGTGCCAGCAGCCCCACAGGGTTGAATATTGATCAGTACTTC

J gene: TRBJ1-2
clone size: NA
V gene: TRBV19
D gene: TRBD1
CDR3 protein: CASSYRTGGLGYTF
CDR3 DNA: TGTGCCAGTAGTTACCGGACAGGGGGCCTTGGCTACACCTTC

J gene: TRBJ2-7
clone size: NA
V gene: TRBV11-2
D gene: TRBD2
CDR3 protein: CASSLWRGGRYEQYF
CDR3 DNA: TGTGCCAGCAGCTTATGGCGGGGGGGCCGTTACGAGCAGTACTTC

J gene: TRBJ2-7
clone size: once
V gene: TRBV9
D gene: TRBD1
CDR3 protein: CASSVDPGQGVIHEQYF
CDR3 DNA: TGTGCCAGCAGCGTAGACCCAGGACAGGGGGTGATCCACGAGCAGTACTTC

J gene: TRBJ1-5
clone size: NA
V gene: TRBV5-1
D gene: TRBD1
CDR3 protein: CASSRDRGPDPSNQPQHF
CDR3 DNA: TGCGCCAGCAGCCGTGACAGGGGGCCCGACCCGAGCAATCAGCCCCAGCATTTT

J gene: TRBJ1-5
clone size: few
V gene: TRBV2
D gene: NA
CDR3 protein: CASSERGWPQHF
CDR3 DNA: TGTGCCAGCAGTGAACGAGGGTGGCCCCAGCATTTT

J gene: TRBJ2-2
clone size: NA
V gene: TRBV19
D gene: NA
CDR3 protein: CASTDRGNTGELFF
CDR3 DNA: TGTGCCAGTACCGATCGGGGGAACACCGGGGAGCTGTTTTTT

J gene: TRBJ1-1
clone size: NA
V gene: TRBV19
D gene: TRBD1
CDR3 protein: CASSILTPRQGGTEAFF
CDR3 DNA: TGTGCCAGTAGTATATTAACTCCCCGACAGGGTGGAACTGAAGCTTTCTTT

J gene: TRBJ1-2
clone size: NA
V gene: TRBV19
D gene: TRBD1
CDR3 protein: CASSPTGTGSGYGYTF
CDR3 DNA: TGTGCCAGTAGCCCGACCGGGACAGGGTCTGGCTATGGCTACACCTTC

J gene: TRBJ1-3
clone size: NA
V gene: TRBV5-1
D gene: NA
CDR3 protein: CASSLGGNSGNTIYF
CDR3 DNA: TGCGCCAGCAGCTTGGGAGGGAACTCTGGAAACACCATATATTTT

J gene: TRBJ2-1
clone size: few
V gene: TRBV5-1
D gene: NA
CDR3 protein: CASSLDLARYNEQFF
CDR3 DNA: TGCGCCAGCAGCTTGGATCTAGCGCGTTACAATGAGCAGTTCTTC